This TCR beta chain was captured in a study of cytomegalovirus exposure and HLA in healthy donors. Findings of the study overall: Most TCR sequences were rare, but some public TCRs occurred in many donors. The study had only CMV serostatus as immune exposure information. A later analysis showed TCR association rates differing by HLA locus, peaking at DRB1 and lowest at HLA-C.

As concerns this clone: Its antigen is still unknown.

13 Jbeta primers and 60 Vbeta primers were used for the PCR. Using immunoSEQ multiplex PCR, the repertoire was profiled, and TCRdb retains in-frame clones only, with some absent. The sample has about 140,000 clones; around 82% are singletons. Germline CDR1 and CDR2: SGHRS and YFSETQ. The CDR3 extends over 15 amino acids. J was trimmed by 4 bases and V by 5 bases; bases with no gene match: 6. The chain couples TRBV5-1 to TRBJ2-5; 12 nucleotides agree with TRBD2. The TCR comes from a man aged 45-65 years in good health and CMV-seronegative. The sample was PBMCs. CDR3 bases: TGCGCCAGCAGATCTAGCGGGGGGGCCGGAGAGACCCAGTACTTC. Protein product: CASRSSGGAGETQYF.